The entry below gives a single T cell receptor (beta chain) sequence along with its context. Partitioning of CD4+ cells yielded a CD45RA+ naive subset and a CD45RA-negative memory subset. Sequenced by immunoSEQ multiplex PCR; TCRdb stores in-frame clones only, minus some. The data show over 2 million clones, 85% to 95% seen once. The data stem from a study of shared clonotypes between healthy human individuals. The receptor comes from a man between 18 and 29 years old in good health. The sequenced sample consisted of naive CD4+ T cells sorted from blood. Subset in this sample: CD45RA+ positively selected.

The CDR3 protein is CASETGTGISGANVLTF. The CDR3 region has the DNA TGCGCCAGCGAGACCGGGACAGGGATCTCTGGGGCCAACGTCCTGACTTTC. This chain links TRBV5-1 with TRBJ2-6; TRBD1 agrees at 9 bases. CDR1 and CDR2 (germline): SGHRS, YFSETQ. The CDR3 loop spans 17 amino acids. V lost 7 bases and J lost 0; bases outside the gene matches: 8.